This is a list of T cell receptor beta chains from one sample in a study of T cell clones after liver transplantation. TCRdb's table, derived via immunoSEQ multiplex PCR, lists solely in-frame clones and lacks some. The sample lists 50,000 to 60,000 clones; approximately 70% were seen once. The sample here was CD4+ T cells from blood, taken at the roughly 15-month timepoint. The origin of the receptors is a human patient who received a liver transplant. A share of the T cells may be of graft donor origin. The conserved cysteine and the conserved F or W are not part of the CDR3 here.

TRBJ2-6	TRBV7-6	ASSPLSSGANVLT
TRBJ2-5	TRBV7-2	ASSPQGRETQY
TRBJ2-2	TRBV28	ASSSPASGGPGNTGELF
TRBJ2-7	TRBV19	ASSTSGLNEQY
TRBJ2-3	TRBV18	ASSPRSGGADTQY
TRBJ1-1	TRBV27	ASSLRGPEAF
TRBJ2-1	TRBV7-9	ASSQNTGTGLHEQF
TRBJ2-5	TRBV27	ASSPVVGRRETQY
TRBJ2-3	TRBV5-1	ASSPIAGFSTDTQY
TRBJ2-7	TRBV5-1	ASRKQLSSDEQY
TRBJ2-5	TRBV6-6	ASSYSRHPNQETQY
TRBJ1-2	TRBV5-6	ASSQTGVGYT
TRBJ2-1	TRBV11-1	ASSLAWTVYNEQF
TRBJ1-3	TRBV2	ASSDLPEAGNTIY
TRBJ2-1	TRBV30	AWSWVSNEQF
TRBJ1-5	TRBV5-1	ASSLGQSNQPQH
TRBJ2-3	TRBV29-1	SAKSGSSTDTQY
TRBJ2-2	TRBV6-1	ASSEASGGTGELF
TRBJ2-4	TRBV2	ASSESGGVAKNIQY
TRBJ2-2	TRBV11-2	ASSLIGGKNTGELF
TRBJ1-4	TRBV7-2	ASSSYRDSNEKLF
TRBJ1-5	TRBV15	ATSRDRVDQPQH
TRBJ2-1	TRBV9	ASNGAGSYNEQF
TRBJ2-1	TRBV5-6	ASSLILGLAGEVQF
TRBJ2-2	TRBV2	ASSPISYGSTGELF
TRBJ2-1	TRBV6-5	ASSYEEDNEQF
TRBJ1-2	TRBV30	AWSEGHLREGYT
TRBJ1-6	TRBV6-1	ASTNPGLYSPLH
TRBJ1-1	TRBV7-8	ASSPREGGTEAF
TRBJ1-2	TRBV29-1	SVQGGANYGYT
TRBJ2-1	TRBV7-9	ASSVGLAGANEQF
TRBJ2-3	TRBV4-2	ASSQDAGARGDTQY
TRBJ2-7	TRBV29-1	SAETGTNYEQY
TRBJ2-1	TRBV11-2	ASSLDYGRAEQF
TRBJ2-2	TRBV19	ASSETSGSGTGELF
TRBJ2-7	TRBV6-1	ASGLAGAPSYEQY
TRBJ2-3	TRBV6-1	ASSEAPASGSTDTQY
TRBJ1-2	TRBV19	ASRVGANYGYT
TRBJ2-1	TRBV9	ASSVEGLASNEQF
TRBJ2-5	TRBV6-1	ASRYEWETQY